This TCR beta chain emerged from a study of blood T cell repertoires in COVID-19 (TCRdb year 2020). The study in broad terms: Samples covering the acute and convalescent phases of COVID-19 were provided by collaborators in the United States, Italy and Spain. The prospective study material was composed of cDNA or gDNA derived from T cells, B-cell-depleted T cells, or PBMCs. Subjects who had been exposed to COVID-19, were actively infected with it, or had recovered from it provided the deeply sampled blood TCRbeta repertoires that made up the dataset. The repertoires were made available in a free public database intended to serve as a resource for research on the immune response to SARS-CoV-2. The samples were drawn from two sources: the first 160 participants of the ongoing ImmuneRACE study, and some 1,300 subjects contributed by 6 global collaborators. The sample metadata nearly always contained a de-identified subject ID, COVID-19 status, age in years and sex. Where available, HLA class I and class II types were taken from metadata supplied by the sample provider and were not determined by assay-based typing.

Collaborating institutions collected whole blood in K2EDTA tubes following their own protocols. For TCRbeta analysis, collaborators shipped samples as frozen whole blood, isolated PBMCs, or DNA extracted from either of those sample types. What the study reported, not specific to this receptor: How much clinical and demographic metadata was included differed by source and by participant, and the metadata was provided uncurated.

The immunoSEQ Assay, a bias-controlled multiplex PCR, was used to amplify TCRbeta CDR3 regions from genomic DNA. The authors' pipeline ran thus. Nucleated cell counts per sample were estimated from amplification of reference gene primers within the assay. To quantify the absolute abundance of each unique TCRbeta CDR3 rearrangement, sequence reads were collapsed and filtered. For each sample, productive Simpson clonality was calculated as the square root of Simpson's diversity index over productive rearrangements. TCRdb carries this immuneACCESS record with in-frame sequences only. Its versions omit some clonotypes, under half of them owing to an unresolved V gene in the studies checked, with the rest unexplained. For V, J and clone size, that table is used; D and trimming come from the DNA. The sample table lists some 400,000 clones, 81% of them with a count of one. The ten largest account for approximately 1% of the sample.

Concerning this clone: Its cognate antigen has yet to be identified. No much larger clone is present one base from it, and per-base qualities are unavailable.

CDR1 SGHVS and CDR2 FQNEAQ are derived from the germline V gene. Counted from cysteine to phenylalanine, this CDR3 has 15 amino acids. Only the CDR3 DNA is retained, 45 bases long and in frame from the first base. At the junction V is shortened by 4 bases and J by 7 bases, with 20 bases in between. This TCR was recovered from a human donor with acute or convalescent COVID-19. The donor label of this sample is uncertain. The specimen was peripheral blood. This chain joins TRBV7-8 to TRBJ2-7, with a tentative D gene TRBD2 over 5 matching bases. The CDR3 reads as follows: CASSSRRITLSEQYF. The DNA reads TGTGCCAGCAGCTCGCGGAGGATTACGCTTTCAGAGCAGTACTTC. The full variable domain, completed from the reference TRBV7-8 and TRBJ2-7 proteins outside the CDR3, reads GAGVSQSPRYKVAKRGQDVALRCDPISGHVSLFWYQQALGQGPEFLTYFQNEAQLDKSGLPSDRFFAERPEGSVSTLKIQRTQQEDSAVYLCASSSRRITLSEQYFGPGTRLTVT.